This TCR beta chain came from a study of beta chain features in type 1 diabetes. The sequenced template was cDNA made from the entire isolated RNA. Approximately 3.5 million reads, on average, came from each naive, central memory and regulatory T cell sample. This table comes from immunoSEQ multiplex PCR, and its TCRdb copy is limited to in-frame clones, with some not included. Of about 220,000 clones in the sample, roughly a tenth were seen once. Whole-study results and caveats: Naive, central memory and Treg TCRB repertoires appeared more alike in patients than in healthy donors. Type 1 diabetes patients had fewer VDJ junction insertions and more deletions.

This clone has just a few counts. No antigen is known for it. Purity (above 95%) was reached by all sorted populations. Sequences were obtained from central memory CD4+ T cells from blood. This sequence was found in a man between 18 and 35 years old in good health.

The DNA for the CDR3 is TGTGCCAGCAGTGAAGCCCGACCCGGGGGGGGCACAGATACGCAGTATTTT. It translates to CASSEARPGGGTDTQYF. This chain connects TRBV2 to TRBJ2-3; 8 nucleotides agree with TRBD2. The CDR3 sequence is 17 residues long. Trimming cost V 0 bases and J 1 base; bases outside gene matches: 6. Germline CDR1 reads SNHLY; CDR2 reads FYNNEI.